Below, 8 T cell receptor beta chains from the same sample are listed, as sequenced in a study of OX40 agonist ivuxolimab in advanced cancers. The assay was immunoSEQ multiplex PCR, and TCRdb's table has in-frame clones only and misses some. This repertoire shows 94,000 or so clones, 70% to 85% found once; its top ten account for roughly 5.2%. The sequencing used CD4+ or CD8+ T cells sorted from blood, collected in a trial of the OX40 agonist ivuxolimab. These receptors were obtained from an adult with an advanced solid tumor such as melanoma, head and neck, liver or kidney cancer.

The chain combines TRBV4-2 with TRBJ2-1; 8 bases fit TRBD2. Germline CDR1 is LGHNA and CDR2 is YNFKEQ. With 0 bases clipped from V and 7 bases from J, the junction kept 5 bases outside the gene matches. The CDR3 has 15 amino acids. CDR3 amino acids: CASSQDLAGMNEQFF. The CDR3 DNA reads TGTGCCAGCAGCCAAGATCTAGCGGGTATGAATGAGCAGTTCTTC.

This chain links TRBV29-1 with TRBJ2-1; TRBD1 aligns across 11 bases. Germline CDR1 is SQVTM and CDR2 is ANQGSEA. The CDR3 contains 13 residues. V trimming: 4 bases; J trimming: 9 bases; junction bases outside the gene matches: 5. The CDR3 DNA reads TGCAGCGTTGGGACAGGGGGCTATGGTGAGCAGTTCTTC. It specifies CSVGTGGYGEQFF.

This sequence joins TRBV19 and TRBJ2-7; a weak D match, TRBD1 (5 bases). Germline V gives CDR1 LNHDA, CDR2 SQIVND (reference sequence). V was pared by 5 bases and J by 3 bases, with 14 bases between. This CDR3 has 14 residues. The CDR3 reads CASSPQGPYYEQYF. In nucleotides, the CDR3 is TGTGCCAGTAGTCCTCAGGGCCCCTACTACGAGCAGTACTTC.

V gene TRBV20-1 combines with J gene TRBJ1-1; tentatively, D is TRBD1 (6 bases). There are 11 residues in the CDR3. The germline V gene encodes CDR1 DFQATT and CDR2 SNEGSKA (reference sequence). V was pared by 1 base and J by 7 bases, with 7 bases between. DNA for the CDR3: TGCAGTGCTAGAGGGACAGATGAAGCTTTCTTT. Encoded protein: CSARGTDEAFF.

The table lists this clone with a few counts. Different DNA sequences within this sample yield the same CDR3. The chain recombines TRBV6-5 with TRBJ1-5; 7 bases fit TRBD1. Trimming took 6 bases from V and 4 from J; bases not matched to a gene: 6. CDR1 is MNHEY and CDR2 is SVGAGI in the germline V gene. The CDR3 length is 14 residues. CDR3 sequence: CASSRDSGNQPQHF. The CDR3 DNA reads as TGTGCCAGCAGCCGGGACAGTGGAAATCAGCCCCAGCATTTT.

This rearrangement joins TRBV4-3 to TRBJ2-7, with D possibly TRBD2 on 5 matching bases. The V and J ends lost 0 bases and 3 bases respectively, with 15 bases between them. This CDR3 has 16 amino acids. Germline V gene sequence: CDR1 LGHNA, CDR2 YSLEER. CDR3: CASSQEGRGANYEQYF. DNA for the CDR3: TGCGCCAGCAGCCAAGAAGGACGGGGAGCGAACTACGAGCAGTACTTC.

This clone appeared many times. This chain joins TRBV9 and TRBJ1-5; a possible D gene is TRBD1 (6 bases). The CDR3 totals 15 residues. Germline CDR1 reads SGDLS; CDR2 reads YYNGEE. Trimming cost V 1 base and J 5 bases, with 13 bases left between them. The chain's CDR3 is CASSVSQGRDQPQHF. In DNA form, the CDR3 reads TGTGCCAGCAGCGTATCTCAGGGGAGGGATCAGCCCCAGCATTTT.

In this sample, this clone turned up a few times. In nucleotides, the CDR3 is TGTGCCAGCAGCTTAGATGGGCCCTACGAGCAGTACTTC. It is translated as CASSLDGPYEQYF. The J gene is TRBJ2-7, the V gene TRBV11-2; the D is unclear. Germline V gene lookup returns CDR1 SGHAT and CDR2 FQNNGV. The CDR3 is 13 residues long. V lost 0 bases and J lost 2, with 5 bases in between.